The 21 T cell receptor beta chains given below trace back to one sample, sequenced in a study of T-cell reconstitution after alpha-beta-depleted transplantation in children. Construction of the TCRbeta library involved unique molecular identifiers. TCRdb fed the PCR reads into MiXCR, producing one record per CDR3 protein. Seen here are 500,000 to 650,000 distinct CDR3 sequences, more than 9.5% observed once, and the top ten hold approximately 15%. This specimen was PBMCs, mostly from graft donor cells, taken 180 days after TCRalphabeta/CD19-depleted stem cell transplant. The receptors here all came from a female patient between 2 and 15 years old who had a stem cell transplant for aplastic anemia, so the T cells may come from the graft donor.

This clonotype was seen more than once but under ten times. This chain joins TRBV18 and TRBJ1-5, with D tentatively TRBD1 (5 bases). CDR3 size: 16 residues. The germline V gene encodes CDR1 KGHSH and CDR2 LQKENI. Trimming took 0 bases from V and 1 from J, leaving 10 bases between them. The CDR3 region has the DNA TGTGCCAGCTCACCACCGCTTTGGGGGAGCAATCAGCCCCAGCATTTT. It translates to CASSPPLWGSNQPQHF.

The CDR3: CASSAAGTSGSTEQYF. The CDR3 coding sequence is TGCGCCAGCAGCGCCGCCGGGACTAGCGGGAGTACGGAGCAGTACTTC. This chain connects TRBV5-1 to TRBJ2-7; 14 positions match TRBD2. CDR3 length: 16 residues. Germline lookup yields CDR1 SGHRS and CDR2 YFSETQ. V lost 4 bases and J lost 7; bases outside the gene matches: 10.

In this sample, this clonotype turned up many times. V is TRBV7-2 and J is TRBJ1-6; possibly TRBD1 for D (6 bases). Germline-derived CDR1 and CDR2 are SGHTA and FQGNSA. The V and J ends lost 5 bases and 4 bases respectively, with 12 bases between them. The CDR3 runs to 15 residues. The CDR3 region is CASSRTDSYNSPLHF. CDR3 DNA: TGTGCCAGCAGCCGTACGGACAGTTATAATTCACCCCTCCACTTT.

The table lists this clonotype with a few counts. The CDR3 region is CSASRGRTGPNYGYTF. The CDR3 bases are TGCAGTGCTAGTAGGGGACGGACAGGGCCTAACTATGGCTACACCTTC. The genes are TRBV20-1 and TRBJ1-2; TRBD1 matches 8 bases. Per germline, CDR1 DFQATT and CDR2 SNEGSKA (reference sequence). There are 16 residues in the CDR3. Trimming at V came to 3 bases and at J to 0 bases, leaving 9 bases not matched to a gene.

J is TRBJ2-1 and V is TRBV6-2 or TRBV6-3; 14 nucleotides line up with TRBD2. CDR3 length: 21 residues. Trimming cost V 6 bases and J 0 bases; bases outside gene matches: 16. The germline gives CDR1 MNHEY, CDR2 SVGEGT. CDR3 sequence: CASSPRYGTSGGGYSYNEQFF. The CDR3 DNA reads as TGTGCCAGCAGCCCCCGGTACGGGACTAGCGGGGGAGGCTACTCCTACAATGAGCAGTTCTTC.

This clonotype was seen a few times. V and J are TRBV12-3 or TRBV12-4 and TRBJ2-1; D is uncertain. V was clipped by 3 bases and J by 3 bases, with 6 bases between them. The CDR3 totals 13 residues. The CDR3, as DNA: TGTGCCAGCAGTTTGCGGAACTACAATGAGCAGTTCTTC. Its protein product is CASSLRNYNEQFF.

This clonotype has a count of ten or more. The V and J genes are TRBV7-9 and TRBJ2-2, with 7 bases identical to TRBD1. This CDR3 comprises 13 residues. The germline V gene has CDR1 SEHNR and CDR2 FQNEAQ (reference sequence). J gave up 7 bases and V 5 bases, and 4 bases lay outside the gene matches. Here the CDR3 reads CASSPGQVGELFF. The CDR3 bases are TGTGCCAGCAGCCCCGGACAGGTCGGGGAGCTGTTTTTT.

The sample holds a few counts of this clonotype. CDR3 sequence (DNA): TGTGCCAGCAGCCCCATGCCCAGCTCTGGGGCCAACGTCCTGACTTTC. Protein product: CASSPMPSSGANVLTF. The chain couples TRBV28 to TRBJ2-6; the D is unclear. V was trimmed by 6 bases and J by 0 bases, leaving 12 bases between them. The germline V gene encodes CDR1 MDHEN and CDR2 SYDVKM. The CDR3 is 16 residues long.

The sample holds many counts of this clonotype. This chain joins TRBV7-3 and TRBJ2-1; 8 nucleotides align to TRBD2. With 1 base clipped from V and 8 bases from J, the junction kept 16 bases outside the gene matches. CDR1 and CDR2 from the germline V gene are SGHTA and FQGTGA. The CDR3 sequence is 18 residues long. The CDR3 coding sequence is TGTGCCAGCAGCTTAATTACTAGCGGAACTCCTAAGTACCATGAGCAGTTCTTC. Its translation: CASSLITSGTPKYHEQFF. Looking up the rest from reference TRBV7-3 and TRBJ2-1 gives the full variable domain: GAGVSQTPSNKVTEKGKYVELRCDPISGHTALYWYRQSLGQGPEFLIYFQGTGAADDSGLPNDRFFAVRPEGSVSTLKIQRTERGDSAVYLCASSLITSGTPKYHEQFFGPGTRLTVL.

This clonotype has only a few counts. The gene calls are TRBV20-1 and TRBJ2-1; 9 nucleotides agree with TRBD1. The CDR3 is made up of 15 amino acids. Germline CDR1 DFQATT, CDR2 SNEGSKA (reference sequence). V dropped 6 bases and J dropped 2; count of bases not matched to a gene: 8. In DNA, the CDR3 is TGCAGTGCCACGCTCTGGGACAGGGCCTACAATGAGCAGTTCTTC. Its protein product is CSATLWDRAYNEQFF.

V usage is TRBV5-1 and J usage is TRBJ2-3, with D possibly matching TRBD1 (5 bases). The CDR3 loop spans 13 amino acids. Germline V gene data show CDR1 as SGHRS and CDR2 as YFSETQ. Trimming took off 5 bases at V and 6 bases at J, with 13 bases between the two ends. The CDR3 spells CASRLGPGDTQYF. Written as DNA, the CDR3 is TGCGCCAGCAGACTTGGACCAGGGGATACGCAGTATTTT.

This chain links TRBV7-3 with TRBJ2-3; D call uncertain. This CDR3 has 13 amino acids. The ends were cut back, 5 bases at V and 0 bases at J, with 6 bases in the middle. Germline CDR1 is SGHTA and CDR2 is FQGTGA. The CDR3, as DNA: TGTGCCAGCAGCCACGACAGCACAGATACGCAGTATTTT. Its protein product is CASSHDSTDTQYF.

This clonotype occurred a few times. This rearrangement joins TRBV12-3 or TRBV12-4 to TRBJ2-1; perhaps TRBD1 as D (6 bases). Trimming removed 5 bases at V and 8 bases at J, with 10 bases between. The CDR3 has 12 residues. The CDR3 bases are TGTGCCAGCAGTCACAGGGACGATGAGCAGTTCTTC. It is translated as CASSHRDDEQFF.

This chain links TRBV12-3 or TRBV12-4 with TRBJ2-6, with TRBD2 identical over 8 bases. This CDR3 is built from 18 residues. The CDR3 DNA follows: TGTACCATCAGTTTAGCGGGACCTGGGGGCTCTGGGGCCAACGTCCTGACTTTC. Protein: CTISLAGPGGSGANVLTF.

V is TRBV24-1 and J is TRBJ1-1; TRBD1 might be the D (5 bases). The CDR3 has 15 amino acids. The germline CDR1 and CDR2 sequences are KGHDR and SFDVKD. The V and J ends lost 9 bases and 0 bases respectively, with 16 bases between them. In DNA form, the CDR3 reads TGTGCCACCGACCCGGAGGGGCCTATGAACACTGAAGCTTTCTTT. Protein sequence: CATDPEGPMNTEAFF.

This clonotype was counted a few times. The chain is built from TRBV6-5 and TRBJ1-4; 7 bases align to TRBD1. Germline CDR1 and CDR2: MNHEY and SVGAGI. The CDR3 sequence is 18 residues long. Losses at the gene ends were 2 bases for V and 8 bases for J; bases not matched to a gene: 17. The CDR3 sequence is CASSYAQPRTGPREKLFF. CDR3 bases: TGTGCCAGCAGTTACGCGCAACCCCGGACAGGACCGCGGGAAAAACTGTTTTTT.

This clonotype was recorded at least ten times. The chain has TRBV20-1 and TRBJ2-7; 7 nucleotides align to TRBD1. Germline trimming cut 1 base from V and 4 bases from J; bases unmatched to any gene: 7. The length of the CDR3 is 14 residues. The germline V gene encodes CDR1 DFQATT and CDR2 SNEGSKA (reference sequence). CDR3 DNA: TGCAGTGCTAGAGTGCAGGACAGGACTTACGAGCAGTACTTC. Protein product: CSARVQDRTYEQYF.

CDR3 residues: CASSYSIPSGSGETQYF. DNA of the CDR3: TGTGCCAGCAGTTACTCCATCCCTAGCGGGAGCGGAGAGACCCAGTACTTC. The V gene is TRBV6-5, the J gene TRBJ2-5, with 10 nucleotides matching TRBD2. The CDR3 extends over 17 amino acids. Germline values: CDR1 MNHEY, CDR2 SVGAGI. V trimming: 0 bases; J trimming: 4 bases; junction bases outside the gene matches: 8.

This clonotype has only one observation. This sequence may be a read error, since a much larger clone differs from it by one base. This chain joins TRBV9 and TRBJ1-1, with 7 bases aligning to TRBD1. Germline values: CDR1 SGDLS, CDR2 YYNGEE. There are 13 residues in the CDR3. CDR3 nucleotides: TGTGCCACCAGCGTAGGGGGCCGCACTGAAGCTTTCTTT. Translated: CATSVGGRTEAFF.

This clonotype was recorded a few times. The chain joins TRBV5-5 to TRBJ2-1, with 9 bases aligning to TRBD1. V lost 4 bases, J lost 0 bases, and 2 bases stayed unmatched. The CDR3 is 15 residues long. From germline, CDR1 is SGHKS and CDR2 YYEKEE (reference sequence). DNA for the CDR3: TGTGCCAGCAGCGTGGACAGGGGCTCCTACAATGAGCAGTTCTTC. This gives the protein CASSVDRGSYNEQFF.

The rearrangement links TRBV20-1 to TRBJ2-3, with TRBD2 identical over 7 bases. The germline CDR1 and CDR2 sequences are DFQATT and SNEGSKA (reference sequence). The CDR3 consists of 12 residues. After removal of 0 bases from V and 8 bases from J, the junction contained 2 bases not matched to a gene. The CDR3 nucleotides read TGCAGTGCTAGAGAACCGGGGGGTACGCAGTATTTT. The encoded protein is CSAREPGGTQYF.